One sample yielded the 3 T cell receptor beta chains listed below, sequenced in a study of blood T cell repertoires in COVID-19. The table came from immunoSEQ multiplex PCR; TCRdb's copy has only in-frame clones and leaves some out. The sample includes 200,000 to 300,000 clones, around four fifths of them seen just once. Sequencing input: peripheral blood. The origin of the receptors is a man in his sixties with acute or convalescent COVID-19.

This clone was seen more than once but under ten times. The chain couples TRBV4-2 to TRBJ2-2, with D hard to call. Germline V gene sequence: CDR1 LGHNA, CDR2 YNFKEQ. The ends were cut back, 2 bases at V and 6 bases at J, with 10 bases in the middle. The CDR3 runs to 14 residues. CDR3 bases: TGTGCCAGCAGCCAAAGTTCTAAACCCGGGGAGCTGTTTTTT. Translating gives CASSQSSKPGELFF.

The CDR3, as DNA: TGTGCCAGCAGTTTTTTTCTTCCAGGGCGAAACACTGAAGCTTTCTTT. Its translation is CASSFFLPGRNTEAFF. The chain employs TRBV28 and TRBJ1-1; TRBD1 is a possible D gene (5 bases). Trimming took off 3 bases at V and 2 bases at J, with 16 bases between the two ends. Germline V CDR1 and CDR2: MDHEN, SYDVKM. There are 16 residues in the CDR3.

The chain carries TRBV28 and TRBJ2-2; no clear D. This CDR3 is built from 12 residues. V lost 5 bases and J 9 bases, leaving 10 bases between the germline ends. Germline V gene lookup returns CDR1 MDHEN and CDR2 SYDVKM. The CDR3 DNA reads as TGTGCCAGCAGTCAGATCGGGTGGGAGCTGTTTTTT. Its protein is CASSQIGWELFF.